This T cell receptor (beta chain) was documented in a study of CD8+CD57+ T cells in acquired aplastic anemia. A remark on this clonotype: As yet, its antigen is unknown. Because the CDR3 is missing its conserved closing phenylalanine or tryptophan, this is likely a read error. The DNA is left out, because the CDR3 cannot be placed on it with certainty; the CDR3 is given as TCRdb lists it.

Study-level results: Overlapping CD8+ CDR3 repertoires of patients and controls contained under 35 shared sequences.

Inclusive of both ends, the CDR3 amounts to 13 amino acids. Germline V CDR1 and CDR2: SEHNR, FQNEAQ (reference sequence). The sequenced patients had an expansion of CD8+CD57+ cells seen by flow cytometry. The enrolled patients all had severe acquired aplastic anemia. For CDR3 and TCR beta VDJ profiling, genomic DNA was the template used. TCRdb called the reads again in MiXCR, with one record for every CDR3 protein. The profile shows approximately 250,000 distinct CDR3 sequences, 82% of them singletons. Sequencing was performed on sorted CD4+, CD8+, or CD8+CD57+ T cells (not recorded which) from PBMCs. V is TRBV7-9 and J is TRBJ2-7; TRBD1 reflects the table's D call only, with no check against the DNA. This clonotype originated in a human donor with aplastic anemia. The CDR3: CASSAGTGDQQTQ.